The 26 T cell receptor beta chains below all came from one sample that was sequenced in a study of OX40 agonist ivuxolimab in advanced cancers. Using immunoSEQ multiplex PCR, the repertoire was profiled, and TCRdb retains in-frame clones only, with some absent. Here the sample spans roughly 80,000 clones, about nine tenths being singletons. Sequencing was performed on CD4+ or CD8+ T cells sorted from blood, taken in a trial of the OX40 agonist ivuxolimab. Receptors were obtained from an adult with an advanced solid tumor such as melanoma, head and neck, liver or kidney cancer.

This clone appeared once. This rearrangement joins TRBV6-5 to TRBJ2-7, with 10 bases fitting TRBD1. CDR1 is MNHEY and CDR2 is SVGAGI in the germline V gene. V trimming: 2 bases; J trimming: 5 bases; junction bases outside the gene matches: 0. This CDR3 comprises 13 residues. The CDR3 protein is CASSYDRGHEQYF. The DNA for the CDR3 is TGTGCCAGCAGTTACGACAGGGGGCACGAGCAGTACTTC.

The chain carries TRBV5-1 and TRBJ2-7; 9 nucleotides agree with TRBD1. Per germline, CDR1 SGHRS and CDR2 YFSETQ. V lost 5 bases, J lost 6 bases, and 6 bases stayed unmatched. This CDR3 has 13 amino acids. In DNA form, the CDR3 reads TGCGCCAGCAGACCGGGGACAGGGTTCGAGCAGTACTTC. Translating gives CASRPGTGFEQYF.

The rearrangement joins TRBV7-2 to TRBJ2-1; TRBD2 matches at 7 bases. V trimming: 1 base; J trimming: 3 bases; junction bases outside the gene matches: 6. CDR1 is SGHTA and CDR2 is FQGNSA in the germline V gene. The CDR3 is 16 residues long. The CDR3 spells CASSLELARGYNEQFF. In DNA form, the CDR3 reads TGTGCCAGCAGCTTAGAACTAGCGCGTGGCTACAATGAGCAGTTCTTC.

DNA for the CDR3: TGTGCCAGTACCGATGTCCAGGGAAGGGACGAGCAGTACTTC. It codes for CASTDVQGRDEQYF. This rearrangement joins TRBV19 to TRBJ2-7, with D possibly matching TRBD1 (5 bases). The V end was cut by 7 bases, the J end by 5 bases, with 18 bases between. CDR1 is LNHDA, CDR2 SQIVND, per germline (reference sequence). The CDR3 extends over 14 amino acids. The variable domain in full, completed from reference TRBV19 and TRBJ2-7, reads DGGITQSPKYLFRKEGQNVTLSCEQNLNHDAMYWYRQDPGQGLRLIYYSQIVNDFQKGDIAEGYSVSREKKESFPLTVTSAQKNPTAFYLCASTDVQGRDEQYFGPGTRLTVT.

This clone came up a few times. The chain links TRBV19 to TRBJ2-7; 7 bases align to TRBD2. V lost 5 bases to trimming and J lost 6 bases; unmatched junction nucleotides: 10. The CDR3 has 14 residues. Per the germline V gene, CDR1 is LNHDA and CDR2 is SQIVND (reference sequence). The CDR3 region has the DNA TGTGCCAGTAGTGACCGCGGACTAGTCGTCGAGCAGTACTTC. It yields the protein CASSDRGLVVEQYF.

This clone came up once. The chain is built from TRBV5-4 and TRBJ2-2, with TRBD2 matching over 11 bases. The CDR3 runs to 20 residues. Trimming at V came to 4 bases and at J to 6 bases, leaving 20 bases not matched to a gene. Germline V lookup: CDR1 SGHNT, CDR2 YYREEE (reference sequence). CDR3 sequence reads: CASSRESKIGLAGDSGELFF. The CDR3 region has the DNA TGTGCCAGCAGCCGGGAGTCAAAAATAGGACTAGCGGGCGATTCCGGGGAGCTGTTTTTT.

The V gene is TRBV19, the J gene TRBJ1-2, with unresolved D. V lost 1 base, J lost 7 bases, and 13 bases lay in between. The length of the CDR3 is 14 residues. CDR1 and CDR2 from the germline V gene are LNHDA and SQIVND (reference sequence). CDR3 sequence: CASSIAGNRGGYTF. CDR3 in DNA: TGTGCCAGTAGTATAGCTGGCAACCGGGGTGGCTACACCTTC.

The genes are TRBV4-1 and TRBJ2-5; weak D call: TRBD1 (5 bases). V lost 6 bases and J lost 4, with 12 bases in between. Per the germline V gene, CDR1 is MGHRA and CDR2 is YSYEKL. This CDR3 is built from 13 residues. The CDR3 loop is CASSRTRRETQYF. CDR3 DNA sequence: TGCGCCAGCAGTCGGACACGACGAGAGACCCAGTACTTC.

V gene TRBV9 combines with J gene TRBJ2-6; a weak D match, TRBD1 (7 bases). Looked up from germline, CDR1 is SGDLS and CDR2 is YYNGEE. The CDR3 has 17 amino acids. Trimming removed 0 bases at V and 2 bases at J, with 12 bases between. CDR3 sequence (DNA): TGTGCCAGCAGCGTAGTCGGAGGGGGCGCTGGGGCCAACGTCCTGACTTTC. Translating gives CASSVVGGGAGANVLTF.

V gene TRBV7-2 combines with J gene TRBJ2-7, with D possibly being TRBD2 (6 bases). Germline CDR1 is SGHTA and CDR2 is FQGNSA. V lost 0 bases and J 6 bases, leaving 6 bases between the germline ends. The length of the CDR3 is 12 residues. CDR3 coding DNA: TGTGCCAGCAGCTTAGCGGGGGGCGAGCAGTACTTC. Translating gives CASSLAGGEQYF.

This rearrangement joins TRBV7-9 to TRBJ2-3, with no clear D. Per germline, CDR1 SEHNR and CDR2 FQNEAQ (reference sequence). Trimming removed 5 bases at V and 5 bases at J, with 8 bases between. The CDR3 consists of 12 residues. This CDR3 reads CASSPARDTQYF. The CDR3 DNA follows: TGTGCCAGCAGCCCTGCCCGAGATACGCAGTATTTT.

The rearrangement uses TRBV10-3 and TRBJ2-2; TRBD2 matches 8 bases. The CDR3 consists of 16 residues. From germline, CDR1 is ENHRY and CDR2 SYGVKD. Trimming cost V 3 bases and J 3 bases; bases outside gene matches: 6. Here the CDR3 reads CAISEYGLADTGELFF. The CDR3 DNA follows: TGTGCCATCAGTGAATACGGACTAGCAGACACCGGGGAGCTGTTTTTT.

Comment on this clone: Likely a read error: the CDR3 ends without its conserved phenylalanine or tryptophan. Because the CDR3's place on the DNA is in doubt, the DNA is left out and the CDR3 is given as listed by TCRdb. The chain carries TRBV7-6 and TRBJ2-3; TRBD2, the D gene given by the table, was not confirmed from the DNA. CDR1 is SGHVS, CDR2 FNYEAQ, per germline. The CDR3 is 12 amino acids long, termini counted. The CDR3 reads CASSLFEREAPV.

In its sample, this clone was seen a few times. This rearrangement joins TRBV4-2 to TRBJ2-2; the D is unclear. Germline V lookup: CDR1 LGHNA, CDR2 YNFKEQ. The CDR3 length is 13 residues. Trimming pared 0 bases from V and 7 bases from J, leaving 6 bases between. The CDR3 region is CASSQDLHGELFF. In DNA, the CDR3 is TGTGCCAGCAGCCAAGATCTTCACGGGGAGCTGTTTTTT.

The chain has TRBV5-5 and TRBJ1-3; no clear D. The CDR3 length is 14 residues. The germline CDR1 and CDR2 sequences are SGHKS and YYEKEE (reference sequence). Trimming took off 2 bases at V and 2 bases at J, with 8 bases between the two ends. The CDR3 spells CASSFAGTGNTIYF. The CDR3, as DNA: TGTGCCAGCAGCTTCGCAGGAACTGGAAACACCATATATTTT.

The J gene is TRBJ2-4, the V gene TRBV7-8; D gene ambiguous. The V gene lost 7 bases and the J gene lost 0 bases, with 16 bases spanning the gap. This CDR3 is built from 16 residues. Germline CDR1 is SGHVS and CDR2 is FQNEAQ. This chain's CDR3 is CASNLGPRLAKNIQYF. The CDR3 bases are TGTGCCAGCAACCTGGGCCCCCGACTAGCCAAAAACATTCAGTACTTC.

The J gene is TRBJ1-5, the V gene TRBV5-6, with 9 bases matching TRBD1. Germline-derived CDR1 and CDR2 are SGHDT and YYEEEE. CDR3 length: 15 amino acids. The junction had 6 bases not matched to a gene; V was cut back by 1 base and J by 7 bases. The CDR3 here is CASSLTTGGGQPQHF. DNA of the CDR3: TGTGCCAGCAGCTTGACGACAGGGGGAGGGCAGCCCCAGCATTTT. Full variable domain (missing parts from reference TRBV5-6 and TRBJ1-5): DAGVTQSPTHLIKTRGQQVTLRCSPKSGHDTVSWYQQALGQGPQFIFQYYEEEERQRGNFPDRFSGHQFPNYSSELNVNALLLGDSALYLCASSLTTGGGQPQHFGDGTRLSIL.

As to this clone: Germline is not matched at one junction end, which may reflect a read error. The J gene is TRBJ1-5, the V gene TRBV6-1; D remains unclear. This CDR3 is 14 amino acids long. Germline V gives CDR1 MNHNS, CDR2 SASEGT. DNA for the CDR3: TGTGCCAGCAGGGAAGAATGGGGAAATCAGCCCCAGCATTTT. Protein sequence: CASREEWGNQPQHF.

The V gene is TRBV19, the J gene TRBJ1-2; D remains unclear. This CDR3 is built from 14 residues. Between the trimmed V and J ends, which lost 0 bases and 1 base, there was a span of 6 bases. CDR1 LNHDA and CDR2 SQIVND come from the germline V gene (reference sequence). The CDR3 sequence is CASSIDALNYGYTF. The DNA of the CDR3 is TGTGCCAGTAGTATAGATGCGCTTAACTATGGCTACACCTTC.

The V call is TRBV11-2, the J call TRBJ2-1; possible D gene TRBD2, 6 bases. Germline assignment: CDR1 SGHAT and CDR2 FQNNGV. Trimming stripped 0 bases from V and 3 bases from J, with 9 bases between. The CDR3 runs 15 residues. The CDR3 sequence is CASSLDWGLYNEQFF. Written as DNA, the CDR3 is TGTGCCAGCAGCTTAGACTGGGGACTCTACAATGAGCAGTTCTTC.

CDR3 nucleotide sequence: TGTGCCTGGAGTTTGGACTATACAAGCTCCTACGAGCAGTACTTC. Translation gives CAWSLDYTSSYEQYF. This rearrangement joins TRBV30 to TRBJ2-7; TRBD2 is a possible D gene (6 bases). Per germline, CDR1 GTSNPN and CDR2 SVGIG (reference sequence). V was pared by 2 bases and J by 0 bases, with 14 bases between. The CDR3 contains 15 residues.

This chain connects TRBV19 to TRBJ2-1; TRBD2 aligns across 13 bases. The CDR3 extends over 16 amino acids. V lost 4 bases to trimming and J lost 12 bases; unmatched junction nucleotides: 12. Germline assignment: CDR1 LNHDA and CDR2 SQIVND (reference sequence). For the CDR3, the DNA is TGTGCCAGTAGTAACACCGGGACTAGCGGGACCCGGTGGCAGTTCTTC. Translation gives CASSNTGTSGTRWQFF.

V is TRBV7-8 and J is TRBJ1-1, with TRBD1 identical over 11 bases. Germline CDR1 SGHVS, CDR2 FQNEAQ. V lost 5 bases to trimming and J lost 7 bases; unmatched junction nucleotides: 6. CDR3 length: 14 residues. The CDR3 spells CASSAGQGAGEAFF. The DNA of the CDR3 is TGTGCCAGCAGCGCCGGACAGGGGGCGGGTGAAGCTTTCTTT.

The chain joins TRBV18 to TRBJ2-1, with TRBD1 matching 8 bases. J was trimmed by 6 bases and V by 8 bases; bases with no gene match: 9. The CDR3 totals 14 residues. Germline V CDR1 and CDR2: KGHSH, LQKENI. The CDR3 bases are TGTGCCAGCGCAGGGACAGGTGAGGGCAATGAGCAGTTCTTC. Amino acid sequence: CASAGTGEGNEQFF.

This sequence joins TRBV21-1 and TRBJ2-5; TRBD2, the D gene given by the table, was not confirmed from the DNA. TRBV21-1 is a pseudogene. CDR3 size: 14 residues. The CDR3 reads CASSHGGRAETQYF. CDR3 coding DNA: TGTGCCAGCAGCCACGGGGGGCGGGCAGAGACCCAGTACTTC.

A single count supports this clone. The chain recombines TRBV7-6 with TRBJ2-1; D unclear. From germline, CDR1 is SGHVS and CDR2 FNYEAQ. The ends were cut back, 2 bases at V and 9 bases at J, with 5 bases in the middle. This CDR3 contains 11 residues. CDR3 sequence: CASSLTGEQFF. Written as DNA, the CDR3 is TGTGCCAGCAGCTTAACGGGTGAGCAGTTCTTC. Complete variable domain (other parts from reference TRBV7-6 and TRBJ2-1): GAGVSQSPRYKVTKRGQDVALRCDPISGHVSLYWYRQALGQGPEFLTYFNYEAQQDKSGLPNDRFSAERPEGSISTLTIQRTEQRDSAMYRCASSLTGEQFFGPGTRLTVL.